In its sample, the clone carrying this TCR beta chain was seen a few times. The data originate from a study of beta chain features in type 1 diabetes. V shed 5 bases and J 6 bases; nucleotides not matched to a gene: 6. This CDR3 contains 15 residues. From germline, CDR1 is SGHAT and CDR2 FQNNGV. Expressed TCRB transcripts were sequenced, since all the RNA that had been isolated was reverse transcribed. Method: immunoSEQ multiplex PCR; TCRdb's copy keeps in-frame clones and lacks some. The profile shows 900,000 or so clones, 17% of them singletons. The sample was naive CD4+ T cells from blood. The chain employs TRBV11-2 and TRBJ2-2; 10 bases line up with TRBD1. This receptor was identified in a woman aged 18-35 years in good health. Written as DNA, the CDR3 is TGTGCCAGCAGCAAGACAGGGGGCTCGGCCGGGGAGCTGTTTTTT. Its translation is CASSKTGGSAGELFF.